These 23 T cell receptor beta chains originate from one sample sequenced in a study of blood T cell repertoires in COVID-19. Data came from immunoSEQ multiplex PCR; TCRdb stores just in-frame clones and leaves some out. The table records 140,000 or so clones, approximately 80% of them present only once. The sequenced sample consisted of peripheral blood. Receptor source: an elderly woman with acute or convalescent COVID-19.

V usage is TRBV19 and J usage is TRBJ2-3, with D hard to call. V lost 3 bases, J lost 2 bases, and 9 bases lay in between. This CDR3 is 14 amino acids long. Germline V lookup: CDR1 LNHDA, CDR2 SQIVND (reference sequence). The CDR3 nucleotides are TGTGCCAGTAGTATGGGCGATAACACAGATACGCAGTATTTT. Translation gives CASSMGDNTDTQYF.

The chain carries TRBV9 and TRBJ2-3, with D possibly TRBD1 on 5 matching bases. The CDR3 is 15 amino acids. Trimming left V 3 bases short and J 1 base short, with 12 bases between. Germline V gene data show CDR1 as SGDLS and CDR2 as YYNGEE. This CDR3 reads CASSDRSRGTDTQYF. The CDR3, as DNA: TGTGCCAGCAGCGACAGGAGTAGAGGCACAGATACGCAGTATTTT. The full variable domain, its missing parts supplied by reference TRBV9 and TRBJ2-3, is DSGVTQTPKHLITATGQRVTLRCSPRSGDLSVYWYQQSLDQGLQFLIQYYNGEERAKGNILERFSAQQFPDLHSELNLSSLELGDSALYFCASSDRSRGTDTQYFGPGTRLTVL.

The chain couples TRBV18 to TRBJ2-2; maybe TRBD1 (5 bases). V dropped 4 bases and J dropped 5 bases, with 8 bases sitting between them. Germline CDR1 KGHSH, CDR2 LQKENI. This CDR3 is 13 amino acids long. For the CDR3, the DNA is TGTGCCAGCTCACAGACAGAGACCGGGGAGCTGTTTTTT. Translation gives CASSQTETGELFF.

This clone was seen just once. The V gene is TRBV27, the J gene TRBJ1-2; 8 nucleotides match TRBD1. Looked up from germline, CDR1 is MNHEY and CDR2 is SMNVEV (reference sequence). The J segment lost 8 bases and the V segment lost 5 bases, leaving 10 bases of the junction unmatched. The CDR3 totals 14 residues. This CDR3 is CASSASDRAQGYTF. CDR3 nucleotides: TGTGCCAGCAGTGCCTCGGACAGGGCTCAAGGCTACACCTTC.

The chain employs TRBV15 and TRBJ1-1; D unresolved. V was pared by 0 bases and J by 1 base, with 3 bases between. Germline loops: CDR1 LNHNV, CDR2 YYDKDF (reference sequence). The CDR3 spans 13 residues. This CDR3 is CATSRDRNTEAFF. The DNA of the CDR3 is TGTGCCACCAGCAGAGACCGGAACACTGAAGCTTTCTTT.

J is TRBJ1-4 and V is TRBV6-2 or TRBV6-3; 10 nucleotides align to TRBD1. The germline CDR1 and CDR2 sequences are MNHEY and SVGEGT. The CDR3 has 14 residues. With V trimmed by 5 bases and J by 8 bases, 5 bases remained unmatched. CDR3 nucleotide sequence: TGTGCCAGCAGTGGGACAGGGGTCGCGGAAAAACTGTTTTTT. Translated, it gives CASSGTGVAEKLFF.

This clone was picked up one time. V usage is TRBV7-9 and J usage is TRBJ2-7; the D gene is possibly TRBD1 (5 bases). The V and J ends lost 3 bases and 6 bases respectively, with 9 bases between them. The CDR3 spans 12 residues. Germline V gene sequence: CDR1 SEHNR, CDR2 FQNEAQ (reference sequence). The CDR3 loop is CASSLDNPEQYF. CDR3 coding DNA: TGTGCCAGCAGCTTGGACAATCCCGAGCAGTACTTC.

In its sample, this clone was seen a few times. The chain is built from TRBV2 and TRBJ1-5, with 9 bases aligning to TRBD1. CDR1 and CDR2 from the germline V gene are SNHLY and FYNNEI. The CDR3 spans 16 residues. V lost 6 bases, J lost 1 base, and 7 bases stayed unmatched. CDR3: CASRIGTGFSNQPQHF. As DNA, the CDR3 is TGTGCCAGCAGAATCGGGACAGGGTTCAGCAATCAGCCCCAGCATTTT.

The chain employs TRBV2 and TRBJ1-5; a weak D match, TRBD1 (5 bases). This CDR3 is built from 15 residues. The V end lost 6 bases, the J end lost 6 bases, and 18 bases lay between the germline ends. Germline V lookup: CDR1 SNHLY, CDR2 FYNNEI. CDR3 protein: CASRGDSSPRQPQHF. The CDR3 nucleotides read TGTGCCAGCAGGGGGGACTCATCTCCTCGTCAGCCCCAGCATTTT.

This sequence joins TRBV30 and TRBJ1-3; 7 nucleotides align to TRBD1. Trimming at V came to 3 bases and at J to 4 bases, leaving 3 bases not matched to a gene. Germline V gene data show CDR1 as GTSNPN and CDR2 as SVGIG (reference sequence). The CDR3 totals 13 residues. Here the CDR3 DNA reads TGTGCCTGGAGCCGGGGACAGGGAAACACCATATATTTT. Protein sequence: CAWSRGQGNTIYF.

The chain carries TRBV19 and TRBJ1-1, with D perhaps TRBD1 (6 bases). The germline V and J ends were trimmed by 5 bases and 3 bases, with 22 bases remaining between them. CDR1 and CDR2 from the germline V gene are LNHDA and SQIVND (reference sequence). CDR3 length: 17 residues. The CDR3 nucleotides read TGTGCCAGTAGTGACCCACAGGGTCGGGGTATGGACACTGAAGCTTTCTTT. It specifies CASSDPQGRGMDTEAFF.

The CDR3 nucleotides read TGCGCCAGCAGCCAAGAAGCGGGGGCTACTACCCCTCTCTACGAGCAGTACTTC. Translated: CASSQEAGATTPLYEQYF. The chain couples TRBV4-1 to TRBJ2-7; TRBD2 matches 8 bases. This CDR3 is built from 18 residues. Per the germline V gene, CDR1 is MGHRA and CDR2 is YSYEKL. The V segment lost 0 bases and the J segment 3 bases; nucleotides outside the gene matches: 13.

The DNA of the CDR3 is TGTGCCACCAGCCTTCCCACGGGACTCCGGGGCACCGGGGAGCTGTTTTTT. This sequence encodes CATSLPTGLRGTGELFF. The gene calls are TRBV15 and TRBJ2-2; tentatively, D is TRBD2 (6 bases). V was trimmed by 5 bases and J by 4 bases, leaving 20 bases between them. CDR3 length equals 17 residues. Germline V gene lookup returns CDR1 LNHNV and CDR2 YYDKDF (reference sequence). Combining the CDR3 with reference TRBV15 and TRBJ2-2 gives the whole variable domain DAMVIQNPRYQVTQFGKPVTLSCSQTLNHNVMYWYQQKSSQAPKLLFHYYDKDFNNEADTPDNFQSRRPNTSFCFLDIRSPGLGDTAMYLCATSLPTGLRGTGELFFGEGSRLTVL.

The genes are TRBV12-3 or TRBV12-4 and TRBJ2-5, with D possibly matching TRBD2 (5 bases). Trimming pared 8 bases from V and 5 bases from J, leaving 9 bases between. CDR3 length: 11 amino acids. The CDR3 coding sequence is TGTGCCAGCGGAAGGAGGGAGACCCAGTACTTC. Amino acids: CASGRRETQYF.

In DNA form, the CDR3 reads TGTGCCAGCAGCGAAAAGGGGTCTTGGACCTACGAGCAGTACTTC. Residues: CASSEKGSWTYEQYF. This chain joins TRBV27 and TRBJ2-7, with D possibly being TRBD1 (5 bases). The CDR3 has 15 residues. V shed 6 bases and J shed 2 bases, with 17 bases lying between them. The germline CDR1 and CDR2 sequences are MNHEY and SMNVEV (reference sequence).

V gene TRBV2 combines with J gene TRBJ2-7, with 7 bases that match TRBD1. Germline loops: CDR1 SNHLY, CDR2 FYNNEI. CDR3 length equals 13 residues. With V trimmed by 6 bases and J by 10 bases, 12 bases remained unmatched. The CDR3 DNA sequence: TGTGCCAGCAGCCCACCTGACAGGGCGTTACAGTACTTC. Translating gives CASSPPDRALQYF.

The CDR3 is CASSLVSAQRFTDTQYF. Written as DNA, the CDR3 is TGTGCCAGCAGCTTGGTTTCGGCCCAGCGATTCACAGATACGCAGTATTTT. The rearrangement links TRBV5-8 to TRBJ2-3; D is unclear. Germline CDR1 reads SGHTS; CDR2 reads YDEGEE. V was clipped by 0 bases and J by 2 bases, with 16 bases between them. The CDR3 runs to 17 residues.

This clone is a singleton in its sample. The chain has TRBV6-2 or TRBV6-3 and TRBJ2-3, with D tentatively TRBD1 (5 bases). CDR1 and CDR2 (germline): MNHEY, SVGEGT. The CDR3 contains 15 residues. Trimming pared 2 bases from V and 6 bases from J, leaving 15 bases between. Here the CDR3 reads CASSYDRRVGDTQYF. CDR3 nucleotides: TGTGCCAGCAGTTACGACAGACGTGTAGGGGATACGCAGTATTTT.

This clone occurred a few times. CDR3 loop: CASSEARPPLTQYF. The CDR3 DNA reads as TGTGCCAGCAGTGAAGCCAGGCCCCCTCTTACGCAGTATTTT. This chain links TRBV25-1 with TRBJ2-3, with D hard to call. V lost 2 bases to trimming and J lost 8 bases, with 14 bases between them. This CDR3 contains 14 residues. Germline lookup yields CDR1 MGHDK and CDR2 SYGVNS.

This clone was seen once. V and J are TRBV11-3 and TRBJ2-1; D gene ambiguous. Trimming stripped 2 bases from V and 4 bases from J, with 3 bases between. The CDR3 spans 12 residues. The germline V gene encodes CDR1 SGHNT and CDR2 YENEEA. The CDR3 region is CASSLSYNEQFF. CDR3 bases: TGTGCCAGCAGCTTATCTTACAATGAGCAGTTCTTC.

The DNA for the CDR3 is TGTGCCAGCAGTTTTCACAGGAATAGCAATCAGCCCCAGCATTTT. Its protein product is CASSFHRNSNQPQHF. The chain recombines TRBV27 with TRBJ1-5; tentatively, D is TRBD1 (5 bases). CDR1 and CDR2 from the germline V gene are MNHEY and SMNVEV (reference sequence). The CDR3 runs 15 residues. With 3 bases removed from V and 0 bases from J, the gap between germline ends came to 9 bases.

The gene calls are TRBV12-5 and TRBJ2-7; D remains unclear. This CDR3 region has 13 residues. The germline V gene has CDR1 LGHNT and CDR2 FRNRAP. With 5 bases removed from V and 4 bases from J, the gap between germline ends came to 12 bases. This chain's CDR3 is CASGGSGKYEQYF. As DNA, the CDR3 is TGTGCTAGTGGTGGATCAGGAAAATACGAGCAGTACTTC.

This chain connects TRBV7-2 to TRBJ1-4, with 7 bases fitting TRBD1. The length of the CDR3 is 19 residues. V shed 5 bases and J 0 bases; nucleotides not matched to a gene: 15. Germline V gives CDR1 SGHTA, CDR2 FQGNSA. Written as DNA, the CDR3 is TGTGCCAGCAGCCCCGGACCTTTAACCGGGACAGCAACTAATGAAAAACTGTTTTTT. Translation gives CASSPGPLTGTATNEKLFF.